This passage covers 26 T cell receptor beta chains from one sample sequenced in a study of cytomegalovirus exposure and HLA in healthy donors. In the PCR, 60 Vbeta and 13 Jbeta primers were used. TCRdb's table, derived via immunoSEQ multiplex PCR, lists solely in-frame clones and lacks some. There are roughly 150,000 clones in the sample; about 73% occur only once, and 2% to 2.5% lies in the top ten. What was sequenced was PBMCs. Receptors were obtained from a woman in her sixties in good health and CMV-seropositive.

This clone has just one count. The genes are TRBV28 and TRBJ1-2; TRBD1 matches at 7 bases. The V gene's germline CDR1 is MDHEN and CDR2 SYDVKM. Trimming cost V 1 base and J 7 bases; bases outside gene matches: 9. This CDR3 is 15 amino acids long. CDR3 nucleotides: TGTGCCAGCAGTTTATTACGACAGGGCCCTGGTGGCTACACCTTC. Protein: CASSLLRQGPGGYTF.

The V gene is TRBV6-6, the J gene TRBJ1-1; 11 nucleotides match TRBD1. Germline V gene lookup returns CDR1 MNHNY and CDR2 SVGAGI (reference sequence). Unmatched junction bases numbered 5, after V lost 7 bases and J lost 1 base. This CDR3 has 15 residues. CDR3 nucleotides: TGTGCCAGCATCAATGGACAGGGGGCGAACACTGAAGCTTTCTTT. Its translation: CASINGQGANTEAFF.

This rearrangement joins TRBV25-1 to TRBJ1-1, with 8 bases fitting TRBD1. The CDR3 extends over 16 amino acids. The V and J ends lost 0 bases and 1 base, in that order; junction bases with no gene match: 4. Per germline, CDR1 MGHDK and CDR2 SYGVNS. Here the CDR3 reads CASSEYDDRGNTEAFF. The CDR3 nucleotides are TGTGCCAGCAGTGAATATGACGACAGGGGGAACACTGAAGCTTTCTTT.

The V call is TRBV27, the J call TRBJ2-1; D gene uncertain. Germline V lookup: CDR1 MNHEY, CDR2 SMNVEV (reference sequence). Trimming removed 2 bases from V and 6 bases from J, with 5 bases in between. The CDR3 loop spans 12 amino acids. CDR3 bases: TGTGCCAGCAGTTTAAATCGCAATGAGCAGTTCTTC. Translation gives CASSLNRNEQFF.

The J gene is TRBJ2-7, the V gene TRBV19, with 11 bases matching TRBD1. Germline V gives CDR1 LNHDA, CDR2 SQIVND (reference sequence). The V segment lost 3 bases and the J segment 7 bases; nucleotides outside the gene matches: 5. The CDR3 has 14 residues. CDR3 nucleotide sequence: TGTGCCAGTAGTATTGGACAGGGGGCGGGGGAGCAGTACTTC. This sequence encodes CASSIGQGAGEQYF.

In this sample, this clone turned up a few times. In DNA form, the CDR3 reads TGCGCCAGCAGCTTGGTTGCGACAGCCTCCTACGAGCAGTACTTC. Translated: CASSLVATASYEQYF. The rearrangement joins TRBV5-1 to TRBJ2-7, with a tentative D call TRBD1 (5 bases). CDR1 SGHRS and CDR2 YFSETQ come from the germline V gene. The V end was cut by 0 bases, the J end by 0 bases, with 10 bases between. CDR3 length equals 15 residues. Looking up the rest from reference TRBV5-1 and TRBJ2-7 gives the full variable domain: KAGVTQTPRYLIKTRGQQVTLSCSPISGHRSVSWYQQTPGQGLQFLFEYFSETQRNKGNFPGRFSGRQFSNSRSEMNVSTLELGDSALYLCASSLVATASYEQYFGPGTRLTVT.

CDR3 region: CASSLRDVGGYTF. In nucleotides, the CDR3 is TGTGCCAGCAGCTTACGGGATGTTGGTGGCTACACCTTC. The chain is built from TRBV11-2 and TRBJ1-2; no firm D call. Trimming left V 2 bases short and J 7 bases short, with 11 bases between. The CDR3 length is 13 residues. From germline, CDR1 is SGHAT and CDR2 FQNNGV.

The chain employs TRBV27 and TRBJ1-1; D might be TRBD1 (5 bases). Trimming pared 2 bases from V and 1 base from J, leaving 14 bases between. Germline V gene lookup returns CDR1 MNHEY and CDR2 SMNVEV (reference sequence). The CDR3 extends over 16 amino acids. CDR3 region: CASSLVGGIGNTEAFF. In nucleotides, the CDR3 is TGTGCCAGCAGTTTAGTTGGGGGGATAGGGAACACTGAAGCTTTCTTT.

This clone was observed a single time. The chain has TRBV6-1 and TRBJ1-1; D is undetermined. V was cut by 8 bases and J by 6 bases, with 10 bases left in between. There are 11 residues in the CDR3. The germline V gene encodes CDR1 MNHNS and CDR2 SASEGT. CDR3 sequence (DNA): TGTGCCAGCCGAAAAGAGGCTGAAGCTTTCTTT. This encodes CASRKEAEAFF.

The chain is built from TRBV27 and TRBJ2-5, with 10 bases identical to TRBD1. This CDR3 contains 15 residues. Germline CDR1 is MNHEY and CDR2 is SMNVEV (reference sequence). Losses at the gene ends were 5 bases for V and 7 bases for J; bases not matched to a gene: 10. The CDR3 sequence: CASSVGGTGEATQYF. The CDR3 DNA follows: TGTGCCAGCAGTGTGGGGGGGACAGGGGAAGCGACCCAGTACTTC.

This CDR3 is CASSLEASSYNEQFF. CDR3 bases: TGTGCCAGCAGCTTAGAAGCGAGCTCCTACAATGAGCAGTTCTTC. The rearrangement joins TRBV7-9 to TRBJ2-1; D gene unclear. The CDR3 has 15 residues. Per the germline V gene, CDR1 is SEHNR and CDR2 is FQNEAQ (reference sequence). The germline V and J ends were trimmed by 1 base and 0 bases, with 7 bases remaining between them.

The V call is TRBV2, the J call TRBJ1-1; 7 bases align to TRBD1. The CDR3 is 15 residues long. Trimming took 6 bases from V and 4 from J; bases not matched to a gene: 11. Germline values: CDR1 SNHLY, CDR2 FYNNEI. DNA of the CDR3: TGTGCCAGCAGCCGACAGGGTCCGAGGACCACTGAAGCTTTCTTT. Protein product: CASSRQGPRTTEAFF.

V is TRBV19 and J is TRBJ2-7, with a tentative D call TRBD1 (5 bases). Germline V gene sequence: CDR1 LNHDA, CDR2 SQIVND (reference sequence). The V gene lost 4 bases and the J gene lost 2 bases, with 12 bases spanning the gap. CDR3 length: 14 amino acids. The CDR3 protein is CASSTRQFAYEQYF. The CDR3, as DNA: TGTGCCAGTAGTACTCGACAGTTTGCCTACGAGCAGTACTTC.

The chain combines TRBV7-9 with TRBJ1-5, with 10 bases fitting TRBD1. V shed 3 bases and J 2 bases; nucleotides not matched to a gene: 1. Germline values: CDR1 SEHNR, CDR2 FQNEAQ (reference sequence). The CDR3 covers 15 residues. The CDR3 here is CASSLTGGGNQPQHF. The CDR3 coding sequence is TGTGCCAGCAGCTTGACAGGGGGCGGCAATCAGCCCCAGCATTTT.

The V gene is TRBV7-9, the J gene TRBJ2-5; D is uncertain. Trimming left V 3 bases short and J 5 bases short, with 4 bases between. Per the germline V gene, CDR1 is SEHNR and CDR2 is FQNEAQ (reference sequence). The CDR3 sequence is 11 residues long. The DNA for the CDR3 is TGTGCCAGCAGCTTGAGTGAGACCCAGTACTTC. Translated: CASSLSETQYF.

This sequence joins TRBV9 and TRBJ2-5, with TRBD1 identical over 8 bases. Germline CDR1 and CDR2: SGDLS and YYNGEE. The length of the CDR3 is 14 residues. Trimming removed 4 bases from V and 5 bases from J; junction bases left unmatched: 7. The CDR3 reads CASSPRGRRETQYF. CDR3 DNA: TGTGCCAGCAGCCCCAGGGGGCGCAGGGAGACCCAGTACTTC.

This rearrangement joins TRBV5-1 to TRBJ2-1, with TRBD2 matching over 9 bases. The ends lost 1 base at V and 9 bases at J; junction bases unmatched: 11. CDR1 is SGHRS and CDR2 is YFSETQ in the germline V gene. This CDR3 has 16 amino acids. This CDR3 reads CASSLLWREGQGEQFF. The CDR3 bases are TGCGCCAGCAGCTTGTTGTGGCGGGAGGGCCAAGGTGAGCAGTTCTTC.

In this sample, this clone turned up a few times. In DNA, the CDR3 is TGTGCCAGCAGCGAGGGTAGCGGGGCCCAAGAGACCCAGTACTTC. Its translation: CASSEGSGAQETQYF. This chain connects TRBV9 to TRBJ2-5; 8 bases fit TRBD2. Germline loops: CDR1 SGDLS, CDR2 YYNGEE. After removal of 3 bases from V and 1 base from J, the junction contained 5 bases not matched to a gene. This CDR3 has 15 amino acids.

This clone was picked up one time. V is TRBV5-8 and J is TRBJ1-1; D gene ambiguous. Germline V gene sequence: CDR1 SGHTS, CDR2 YDEGEE. Trimming took 2 bases from V and 4 from J, leaving 9 bases between them. This CDR3 comprises 13 residues. Here the CDR3 DNA reads TGTGCCAGCAGCTTTTCGGGGAGCACTGAAGCTTTCTTT. It specifies CASSFSGSTEAFF.

This sequence joins TRBV5-1 and TRBJ1-2; possibly TRBD1 for D (6 bases). The CDR3 loop spans 14 amino acids. Trimming stripped 4 bases from V and 6 bases from J, with 16 bases between. CDR1 is SGHRS and CDR2 is YFSETQ in the germline V gene. The CDR3 sequence is CASSPGGGADGYTF. The CDR3 nucleotides read TGCGCCAGCAGCCCAGGAGGGGGGGCGGATGGCTACACCTTC.

The chain employs TRBV28 and TRBJ2-7; 11 bases fit TRBD2. The CDR3 is 13 residues long. Germline V lookup: CDR1 MDHEN, CDR2 SYDVKM. The CDR3 here is CASTSGATYEQYF. The CDR3 DNA follows: TGTGCTTCGACTAGCGGGGCTACCTACGAGCAGTACTTC.

The V call is TRBV6-9, the J call TRBJ1-5; the D gene is possibly TRBD1 (5 bases). This CDR3 spans 13 amino acids. Germline V gene lookup returns CDR1 MNHGY and CDR2 SVAAGI. The V and J ends lost 4 bases and 5 bases respectively, with 9 bases between them. The CDR3 bases are TGTGCCAGCAGTTTTAGGGGTGATCAGCCCCAGCATTTT. The encoded protein is CASSFRGDQPQHF.

This clone was seen just once. DNA of the CDR3: TGTGCCAGCAGTTTCGGGTACGGGAACACTGAAGCTTTCTTT. This codes for CASSFGYGNTEAFF. The genes are TRBV28 and TRBJ1-1, with unresolved D. Trimming took off 3 bases at V and 1 base at J, with 9 bases between the two ends. CDR3 length: 14 amino acids. Per the germline V gene, CDR1 is MDHEN and CDR2 is SYDVKM.

V is TRBV5-1 and J is TRBJ1-4; D is ambiguous. Germline values: CDR1 SGHRS, CDR2 YFSETQ. Trimming left V 1 base short and J 4 bases short, with 8 bases between. The CDR3 extends over 14 amino acids. The CDR3 reads CASSLMPDNEKLFF. Here the CDR3 DNA reads TGCGCCAGCAGCTTGATGCCAGATAATGAAAAACTGTTTTTT.

The chain combines TRBV2 with TRBJ1-2; 11 bases map to TRBD1. J gave up 2 bases and V 6 bases, and 5 bases lay outside the gene matches. This CDR3 is 15 amino acids long. CDR1 and CDR2 from the germline V gene are SNHLY and FYNNEI. The CDR3 DNA is TGTGCCAGCAGCCGAGGACAGGGGGCCAACTATGGCTACACCTTC. It yields the protein CASSRGQGANYGYTF. Full variable domain (remainder filled in from reference TRBV2 and TRBJ1-2): EPEVTQTPSHQVTQMGQEVILRCVPISNHLYFYWYRQILGQKVEFLVSFYNNEISEKSEIFDDQFSVERPDGSNFTLKIRSTKLEDSAMYFCASSRGQGANYGYTFGSGTRLTVV.

The rearrangement uses TRBV6-6 and TRBJ1-3, with 7 bases fitting TRBD1. After removal of 6 bases from V and 0 bases from J, the junction contained 8 bases not matched to a gene. The CDR3 consists of 16 residues. Germline V lookup: CDR1 MNHNY, CDR2 SVGAGI (reference sequence). CDR3 DNA: TGTGCCAGCAGCACAGGGGACCGAAGCTCTGGAAACACCATATATTTT. Translating it yields CASSTGDRSSGNTIYF.